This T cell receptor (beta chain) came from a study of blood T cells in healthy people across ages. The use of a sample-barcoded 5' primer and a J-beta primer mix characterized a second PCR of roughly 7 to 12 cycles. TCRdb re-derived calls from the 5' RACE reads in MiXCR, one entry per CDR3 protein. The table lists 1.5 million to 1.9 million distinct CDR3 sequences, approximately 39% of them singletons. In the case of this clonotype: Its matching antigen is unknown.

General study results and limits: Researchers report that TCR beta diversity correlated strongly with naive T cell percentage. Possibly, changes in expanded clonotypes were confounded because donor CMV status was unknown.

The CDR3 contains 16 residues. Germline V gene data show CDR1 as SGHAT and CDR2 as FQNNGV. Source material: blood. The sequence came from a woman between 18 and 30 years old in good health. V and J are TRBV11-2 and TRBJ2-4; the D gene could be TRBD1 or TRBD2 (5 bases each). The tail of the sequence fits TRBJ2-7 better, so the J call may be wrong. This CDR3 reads CASSFTPGRLSYEQYF. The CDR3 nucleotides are TGTGCCAGCAGCTTCACCCCGGGACGGCTATCCTACGAGCAGTACTTC.